This TCR beta chain appears in the sequencing data of a study of blood T cell repertoires in COVID-19. Study-level background: T cells, B-cell-depleted T cells, or PBMCs provided the cDNA or gDNA that served as material.

Clinical history reported by participants formed the basis on which cohorts were assigned. Here immunoSEQ multiplex PCR was the method, and the copy in TCRdb shows in-frame clones only, minus some. The data show 200,000 to 250,000 clones, 75% to 90% seen once. Germline values: CDR1 KGHSH, CDR2 LQKENI. V was shortened by 3 bases and J by 1 base, with 10 bases between the two germline ends. The CDR3 is 15 residues long. Sequences were obtained from PBMCs or T cells enriched from blood (not recorded which). This TCR derives from a man in his fifties or sixties who had been exposed to COVID-19. The V call is TRBV18, the J call TRBJ2-1; D uncertain. CDR3 in amino acids: CASSPTLRSYNEQFF. As DNA, the CDR3 is TGTGCCAGCTCACCTACTCTGCGTTCCTACAATGAGCAGTTCTTC.